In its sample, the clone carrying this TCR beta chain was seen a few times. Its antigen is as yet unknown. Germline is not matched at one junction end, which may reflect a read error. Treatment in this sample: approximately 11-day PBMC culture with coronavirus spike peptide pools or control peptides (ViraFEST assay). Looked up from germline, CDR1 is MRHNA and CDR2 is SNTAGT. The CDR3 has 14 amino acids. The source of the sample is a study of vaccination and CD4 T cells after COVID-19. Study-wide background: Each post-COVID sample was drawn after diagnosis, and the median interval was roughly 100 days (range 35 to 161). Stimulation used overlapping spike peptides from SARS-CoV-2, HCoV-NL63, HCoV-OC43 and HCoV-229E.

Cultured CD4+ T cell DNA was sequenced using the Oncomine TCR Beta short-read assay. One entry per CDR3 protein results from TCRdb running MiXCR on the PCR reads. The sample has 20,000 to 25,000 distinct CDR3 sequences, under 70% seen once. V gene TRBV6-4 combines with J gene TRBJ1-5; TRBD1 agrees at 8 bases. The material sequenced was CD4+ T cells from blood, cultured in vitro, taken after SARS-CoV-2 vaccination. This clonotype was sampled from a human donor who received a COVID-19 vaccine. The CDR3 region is CASSPGTGKQPQHF. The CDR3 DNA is TGTGCCAGCAGTCCCGGGACAGGCAAACAGCCCCAGCATTTT.